Following are 5 T cell receptor beta chains from one sample sequenced in a study of CD8 T cells in ankylosing spondylitis. Points from the study as a whole: Seven to nine highly homologous variants made up a TCR beta motif, and this motif appeared characteristic of ankylosing spondylitis blood.

TCRdb re-analysed the 5' RACE reads in MiXCR, keeping a single row per CDR3 protein. The table records a few hundred thousand distinct CDR3 sequences, about 20% of them present only once. No antigen has been assigned to these receptors. Sequences were obtained from blood, either unsorted or a sorted T cell fraction (not recorded which). The receptors come from a male donor with ankylosing spondylitis.

This clonotype was seen at least ten times. The rearrangement links TRBV6-1 to TRBJ2-1; no clear D gene. Trimming pared 3 bases from V and 2 bases from J, leaving 5 bases between. This CDR3 has 13 residues. Germline CDR1 is MNHNS and CDR2 is SASEGT. The CDR3 sequence is CASSEVPYNEQFF. In DNA, the CDR3 is TGTGCCAGCAGTGAGGTCCCCTACAATGAGCAGTTCTTC.

This sequence joins TRBV6-2 or TRBV6-3 and TRBJ1-6; TRBD1 is a possible D gene (5 bases). The length of the CDR3 is 15 residues. Germline values: CDR1 MNHEY, CDR2 SVGEGT. Trimming took off 6 bases at V and 7 bases at J, with 16 bases between the two ends. The CDR3 loop is CASRDSTEGNSPLHF. DNA for the CDR3: TGTGCCAGCAGAGACAGTACCGAAGGGAATTCACCCCTCCACTTT.

The chain employs TRBV7-2 and TRBJ2-1, with D perhaps being TRBD1 or TRBD2 (5 bases each). V shed 3 bases and J shed 9 bases, with 18 bases lying between them. Germline CDR1 is SGHTA and CDR2 is FQGNSA. CDR3 length: 15 amino acids. The CDR3: CASSFAPGRLIEQFF. The CDR3 DNA sequence: TGTGCCAGCAGCTTCGCACCGGGGCGTCTGATTGAGCAGTTCTTC.

The CDR3 bases are TGTGCCAGCAGCTTACTCCGGGAGGTCGGGGAGCTGTTTTTT. Amino acids: CASSLLREVGELFF. The J gene is TRBJ2-2, the V gene TRBV7-8, with 7 bases fitting TRBD2. CDR1 and CDR2 (germline): SGHVS, FQNEAQ. CDR3 length: 14 residues. V was pared by 2 bases and J by 7 bases, with 4 bases of the junction left unmatched.

The V and J genes are TRBV20-1 and TRBJ2-7, with 14 bases matching TRBD2. CDR1 and CDR2 (germline): DFQATT, SNEGSKA (reference sequence). CDR3 length: 16 amino acids. V lost 2 bases and J lost 3; bases outside the gene matches: 6. The CDR3 DNA reads as TGCAGTGCTAGATCTGGGACTAGCGGGAGTAGCTACGAGCAGTACTTC. Residues: CSARSGTSGSSYEQYF.